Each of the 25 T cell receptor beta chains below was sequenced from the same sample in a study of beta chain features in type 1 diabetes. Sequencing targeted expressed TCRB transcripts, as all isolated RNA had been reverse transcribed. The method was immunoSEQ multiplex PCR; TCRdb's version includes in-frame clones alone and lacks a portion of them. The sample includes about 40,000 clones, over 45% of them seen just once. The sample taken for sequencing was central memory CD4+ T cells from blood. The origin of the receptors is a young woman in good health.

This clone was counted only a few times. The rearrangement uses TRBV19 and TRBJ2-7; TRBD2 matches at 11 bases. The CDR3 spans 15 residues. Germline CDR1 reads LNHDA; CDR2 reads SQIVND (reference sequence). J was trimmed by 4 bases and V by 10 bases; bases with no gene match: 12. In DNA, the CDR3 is TGTGCCACGACCGAACAGACTAGCGGGGCATACGAGCAGTACTTC. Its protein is CATTEQTSGAYEQYF. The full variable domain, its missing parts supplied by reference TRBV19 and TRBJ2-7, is DGGITQSPKYLFRKEGQNVTLSCEQNLNHDAMYWYRQDPGQGLRLIYYSQIVNDFQKGDIAEGYSVSREKKESFPLTVTSAQKNPTAFYLCATTEQTSGAYEQYFGPGTRLTVT.

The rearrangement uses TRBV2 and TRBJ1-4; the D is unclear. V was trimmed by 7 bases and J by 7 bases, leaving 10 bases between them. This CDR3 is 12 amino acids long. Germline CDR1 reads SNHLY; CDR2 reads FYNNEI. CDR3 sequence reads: CASKEGGEKLFF. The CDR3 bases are TGTGCCAGCAAAGAGGGCGGTGAAAAACTGTTTTTT. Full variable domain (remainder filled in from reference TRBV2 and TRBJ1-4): EPEVTQTPSHQVTQMGQEVILRCVPISNHLYFYWYRQILGQKVEFLVSFYNNEISEKSEIFDDQFSVERPDGSNFTLKIRSTKLEDSAMYFCASKEGGEKLFFGSGTQLSVL.

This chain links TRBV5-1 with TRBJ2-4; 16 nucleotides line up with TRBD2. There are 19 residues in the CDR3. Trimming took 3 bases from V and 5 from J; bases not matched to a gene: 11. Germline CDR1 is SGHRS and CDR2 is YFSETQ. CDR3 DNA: TGCGCCAGCAGCTCGCAAACCGGGACTAGCGGGAGGGAGGAAAACATTCAGTACTTC. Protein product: CASSSQTGTSGREENIQYF.

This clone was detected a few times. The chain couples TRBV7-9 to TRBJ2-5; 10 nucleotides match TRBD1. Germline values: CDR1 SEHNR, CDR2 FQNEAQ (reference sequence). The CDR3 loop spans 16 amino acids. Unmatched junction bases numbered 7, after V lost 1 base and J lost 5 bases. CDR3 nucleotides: TGTGCCAGCAGCTTAGGGGACAGGGGCCTGAGGGAGACCCAGTACTTC. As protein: CASSLGDRGLRETQYF.

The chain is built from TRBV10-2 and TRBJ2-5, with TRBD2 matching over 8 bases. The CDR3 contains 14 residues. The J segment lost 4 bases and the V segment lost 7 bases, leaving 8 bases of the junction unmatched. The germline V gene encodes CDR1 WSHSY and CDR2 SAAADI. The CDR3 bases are TGCGCCAGCACCCCTGCCGGGAGGGGAGAGACCCAGTACTTC. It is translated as CASTPAGRGETQYF.

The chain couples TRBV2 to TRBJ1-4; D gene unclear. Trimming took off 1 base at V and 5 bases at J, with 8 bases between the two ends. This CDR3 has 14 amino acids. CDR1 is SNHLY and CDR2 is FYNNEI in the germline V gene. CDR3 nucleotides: TGTGCCAGCAGTGAAGTGGCGGCGAATGAAAAACTGTTTTTT. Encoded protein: CASSEVAANEKLFF.

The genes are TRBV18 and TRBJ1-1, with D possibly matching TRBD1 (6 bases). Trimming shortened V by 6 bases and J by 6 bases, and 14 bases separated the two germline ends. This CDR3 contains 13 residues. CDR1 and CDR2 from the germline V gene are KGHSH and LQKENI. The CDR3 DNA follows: TGTGCCAGCTCTCAGGGGATGGACGCTGAAGCTTTCTTT. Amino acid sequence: CASSQGMDAEAFF.

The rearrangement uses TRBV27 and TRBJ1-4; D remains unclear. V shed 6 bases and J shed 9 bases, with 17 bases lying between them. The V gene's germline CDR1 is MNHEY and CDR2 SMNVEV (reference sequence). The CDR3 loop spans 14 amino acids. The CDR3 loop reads CASRSPLRAKKLFF. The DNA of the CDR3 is TGTGCCAGCAGAAGCCCCTTGCGGGCGAAAAAACTGTTTTTT.

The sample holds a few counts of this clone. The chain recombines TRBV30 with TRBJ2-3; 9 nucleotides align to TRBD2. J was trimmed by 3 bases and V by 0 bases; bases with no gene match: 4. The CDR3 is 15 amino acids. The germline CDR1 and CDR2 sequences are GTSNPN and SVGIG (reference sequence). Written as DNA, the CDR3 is TGTGCCTGGAGTGTAGGCGGGAGGGGAACAGATACGCAGTATTTT. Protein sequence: CAWSVGGRGTDTQYF.

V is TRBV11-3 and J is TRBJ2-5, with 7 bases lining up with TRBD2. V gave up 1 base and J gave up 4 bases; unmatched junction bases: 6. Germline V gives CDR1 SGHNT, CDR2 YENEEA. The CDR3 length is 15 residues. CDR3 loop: CASSLAGGGSETQYF. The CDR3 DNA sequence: TGTGCCAGCAGCTTAGCGGGGGGAGGATCAGAGACCCAGTACTTC.

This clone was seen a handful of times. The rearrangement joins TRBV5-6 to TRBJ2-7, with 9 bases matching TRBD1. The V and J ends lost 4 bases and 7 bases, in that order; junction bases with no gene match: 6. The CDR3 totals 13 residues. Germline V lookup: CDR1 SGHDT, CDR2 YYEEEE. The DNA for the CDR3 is TGTGCCAGCAGCCCGGGACAGGGCTTGGAGCAGTACTTC. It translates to CASSPGQGLEQYF.

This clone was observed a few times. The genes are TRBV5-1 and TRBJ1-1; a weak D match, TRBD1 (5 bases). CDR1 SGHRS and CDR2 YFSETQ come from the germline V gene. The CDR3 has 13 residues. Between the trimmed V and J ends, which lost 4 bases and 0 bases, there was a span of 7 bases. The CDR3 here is CASSRTLNTEAFF. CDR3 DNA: TGCGCCAGCAGCCGGACACTGAACACTGAAGCTTTCTTT.

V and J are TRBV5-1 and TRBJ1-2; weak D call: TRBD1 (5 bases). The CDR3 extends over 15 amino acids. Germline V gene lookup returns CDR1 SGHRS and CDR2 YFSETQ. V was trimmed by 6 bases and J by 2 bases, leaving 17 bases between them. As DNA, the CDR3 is TGCGCCAGCACCCTCGGGGGAGGGGAGAACTATGGCTACACCTTC. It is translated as CASTLGGGENYGYTF.

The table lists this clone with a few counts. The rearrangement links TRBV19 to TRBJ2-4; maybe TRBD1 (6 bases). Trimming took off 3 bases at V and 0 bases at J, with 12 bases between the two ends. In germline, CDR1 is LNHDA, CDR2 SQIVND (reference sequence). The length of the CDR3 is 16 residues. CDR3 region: CASSIGQTLAKNIQYF. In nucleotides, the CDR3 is TGTGCCAGTAGTATTGGACAGACCCTAGCCAAAAACATTCAGTACTTC.

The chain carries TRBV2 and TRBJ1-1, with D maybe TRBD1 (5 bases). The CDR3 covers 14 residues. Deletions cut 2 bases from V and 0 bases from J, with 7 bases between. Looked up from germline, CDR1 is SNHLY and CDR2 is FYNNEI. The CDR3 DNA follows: TGTGCCAGCAGTGAACCCAGGGTGAACACTGAAGCTTTCTTT. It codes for CASSEPRVNTEAFF.

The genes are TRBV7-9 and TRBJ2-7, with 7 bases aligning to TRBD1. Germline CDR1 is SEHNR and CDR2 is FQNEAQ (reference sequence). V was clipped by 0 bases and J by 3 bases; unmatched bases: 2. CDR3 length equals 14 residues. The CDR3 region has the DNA TGTGCCAGCAGCTTAGCGGGACAGAGCTACGAGCAGTACTTC. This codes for CASSLAGQSYEQYF.

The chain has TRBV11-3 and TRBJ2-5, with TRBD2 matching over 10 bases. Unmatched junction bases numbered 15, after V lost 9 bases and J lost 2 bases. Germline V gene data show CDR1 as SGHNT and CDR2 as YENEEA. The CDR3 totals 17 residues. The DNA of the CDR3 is TGTGCCAGTAGTGCCGGGACTAGCGCATTCTTGCAAGAGACCCAGTACTTC. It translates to CASSAGTSAFLQETQYF.

The CDR3 sequence is CASSRRGLDTEAFF. The CDR3 coding sequence is TGTGCCAGTAGTAGGAGGGGGCTCGACACTGAAGCTTTCTTT. This chain links TRBV19 with TRBJ1-1; TRBD1 aligns across 7 bases. The length of the CDR3 is 14 residues. J was trimmed by 3 bases and V by 4 bases; bases with no gene match: 5. The V gene's germline CDR1 is LNHDA and CDR2 SQIVND (reference sequence).

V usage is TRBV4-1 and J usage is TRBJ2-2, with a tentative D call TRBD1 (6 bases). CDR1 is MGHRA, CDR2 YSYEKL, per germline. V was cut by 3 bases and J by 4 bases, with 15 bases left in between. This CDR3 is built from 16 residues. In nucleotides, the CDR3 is TGCGCCAGCAGCCAGGAGCCAGGGGAAGTCACCGGGGAGCTGTTTTTT. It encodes CASSQEPGEVTGELFF.

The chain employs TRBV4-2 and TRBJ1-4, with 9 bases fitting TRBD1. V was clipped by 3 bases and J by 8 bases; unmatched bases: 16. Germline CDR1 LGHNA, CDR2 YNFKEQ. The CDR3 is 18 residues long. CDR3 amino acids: CASSHNTDRGLVWEKLFF. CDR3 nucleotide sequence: TGTGCCAGCAGCCACAATACGGACAGGGGTTTGGTATGGGAAAAACTGTTTTTT.

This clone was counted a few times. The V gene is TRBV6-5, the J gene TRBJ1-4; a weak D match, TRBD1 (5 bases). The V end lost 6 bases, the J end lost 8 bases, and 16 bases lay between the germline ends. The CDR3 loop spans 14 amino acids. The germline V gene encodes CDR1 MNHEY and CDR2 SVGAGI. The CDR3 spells CASSPTVAKEKLFF. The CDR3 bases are TGTGCCAGCAGCCCGACAGTTGCGAAGGAAAAACTGTTTTTT.

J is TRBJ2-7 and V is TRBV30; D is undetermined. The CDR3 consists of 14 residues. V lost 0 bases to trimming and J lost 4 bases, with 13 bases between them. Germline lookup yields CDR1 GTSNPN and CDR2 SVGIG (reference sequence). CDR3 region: CAWSVPPQVYEQYF. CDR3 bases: TGTGCCTGGAGTGTACCCCCCCAGGTTTACGAGCAGTACTTC.

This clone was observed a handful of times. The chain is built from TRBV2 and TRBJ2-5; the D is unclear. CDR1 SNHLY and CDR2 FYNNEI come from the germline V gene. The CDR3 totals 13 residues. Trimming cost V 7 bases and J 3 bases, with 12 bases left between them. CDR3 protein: CASNVIQEETQYF. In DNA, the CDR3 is TGTGCCAGCAATGTCATTCAGGAAGAGACCCAGTACTTC.

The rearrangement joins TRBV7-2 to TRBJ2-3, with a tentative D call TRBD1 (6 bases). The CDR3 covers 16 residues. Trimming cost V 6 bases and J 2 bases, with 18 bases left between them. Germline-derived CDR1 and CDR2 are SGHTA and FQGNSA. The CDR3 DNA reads TGTGCCAGCAGTCACACTCCGACAGGAGACACAGATACGCAGTATTTT. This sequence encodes CASSHTPTGDTDTQYF. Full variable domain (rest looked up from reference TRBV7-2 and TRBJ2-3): GAGVSQSPSNKVTEKGKDVELRCDPISGHTALYWYRQSLGQGLEFLIYFQGNSAPDKSGLPSDRFSAERTGGSVSTLTIQRTQQEDSAVYLCASSHTPTGDTDTQYFGPGTRLTVL.

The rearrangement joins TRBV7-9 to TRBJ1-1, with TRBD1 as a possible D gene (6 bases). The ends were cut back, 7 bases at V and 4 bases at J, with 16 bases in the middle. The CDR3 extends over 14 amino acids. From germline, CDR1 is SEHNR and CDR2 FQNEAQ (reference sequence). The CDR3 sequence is CASTRQDGGTEAFF. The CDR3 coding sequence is TGTGCCAGCACGCGACAGGATGGGGGCACTGAAGCTTTCTTT.